These T cell receptor beta chains were read from a single sample in a study of T cells in tuberculosis. Here immunoSEQ multiplex PCR was the method, and the copy in TCRdb shows in-frame clones only, minus some. The sample lists over 40,000 clones, over 90% occurring once. The sequenced sample was PBMCs. The receptor set was obtained from a donor between 10 and 35 years old with latent tuberculosis or without tuberculosis infection. Each CDR3 is given with its conserved first and last residue. A D gene is named only where the DNA matches it firmly. A row's size may be missing; if present it is once, few, many or a size class.

-	-	17	TRBV4-2	TRBJ1-5	CASSQVGSTVLSQPQHF	TGTGCCAGCAGCCAAGTAGGTTCGACAGTGCTGAGTCAGCCCCAGCATTTT
-	-	15	TRBV5-1	TRBJ1-1	CASSIKPGGGTEAFF	TGCGCCAGCAGCATAAAACCGGGCGGGGGGACTGAAGCTTTCTTT
-	-	16	TRBV10-3	TRBJ1-2	CAISDSAGAGNYGYTF	TGTGCCATCAGTGACTCCGCAGGGGCTGGTAACTATGGCTACACCTTC
-	-	14	TRBV5-5	TRBJ1-1	CASSRREANTEAFF	TGTGCCAGCAGCCGCAGGGAGGCGAACACTGAAGCTTTCTTT
-	-	17	TRBV5-6	TRBJ1-1	CASSLVGGGGKRTEAFF	TGTGCCAGCAGCTTGGTTGGGGGAGGGGGTAAACGCACTGAAGCTTTCTTT
TRBD2	-	15	TRBV29-1	TRBJ2-3	CSALGLAGGTDTQYF	TGCAGCGCACTCGGACTAGCGGGAGGTACAGATACGCAGTATTTT
-	-	14	TRBV13	TRBJ2-1	CASSLVRSNNEQFF	TGTGCCAGCAGCTTAGTTCGGTCTAACAATGAGCAGTTCTTC
TRBD1	once	15	TRBV28	TRBJ1-1	CASSNQGAANTEAFF	TGTGCCAGCAGTAATCAGGGGGCGGCGAACACTGAAGCTTTCTTT
TRBD2	-	16	TRBV11-3	TRBJ2-1	CASSNNLAGEYNEQFF	TGTGCCAGCAGCAACAATCTAGCGGGGGAATACAATGAGCAGTTCTTC
-	-	14	TRBV6-5	TRBJ2-2	CASNLDSNTGELFF	TGTGCCAGCAACCTTGACTCGAACACCGGGGAGCTGTTTTTT
TRBD1	-	16	TRBV19	TRBJ1-3	CATRQNGRGLRNTIYF	TGTGCCACACGACAAAACGGCAGGGGGCTGCGGAACACCATATATTTT
TRBD2	-	18	TRBV14	TRBJ2-5	CASSQVLWREGLSETQYF	TGTGCCAGCAGCCAAGTATTATGGCGGGAGGGCCTATCGGAGACCCAGTACTTC
-	-	14	TRBV29-1	TRBJ2-2	CSAGRTSGSGELFF	TGCAGCGCCGGTCGCACGAGCGGATCCGGGGAGCTGTTTTTT
TRBD1	once	14	TRBV25-1	TRBJ2-2	CASSWDSHTGELFF	TGTGCCAGCAGTTGGGACAGCCACACCGGGGAGCTGTTTTTT